Below, 25 T cell receptor beta chains from the same sample are listed, as sequenced in a study of control samples from healthy donors and cancer patients. Data came from immunoSEQ multiplex PCR; TCRdb stores just in-frame clones and leaves some out. The repertoire includes more than 70,000 clones, under 90% of them detected once, and around 19% sits in the top ten. Sequencing used PBMCs. The receptors come from a man in his 60s with lung cancer.

J is TRBJ1-6 and V is TRBV6-4, with TRBD1 matching over 7 bases. This CDR3 comprises 17 residues. Germline CDR1 is MRHNA and CDR2 is SNTAGT. V dropped 3 bases and J dropped 0; count of bases not matched to a gene: 5. The chain's CDR3 is CASSEQGVSSYNSPLHF. CDR3 nucleotide sequence: TGTGCCAGCAGTGAGCAGGGGGTCAGCTCCTATAATTCACCCCTCCACTTT.

The gene calls are TRBV6-6 and TRBJ1-5, with D unclear. V gave up 5 bases and J gave up 7 bases, with 15 bases separating them. The germline V gene encodes CDR1 MNHNY and CDR2 SVGAGI (reference sequence). The length of the CDR3 is 14 residues. The CDR3 reads CASSPLIQKQPQHF. CDR3 sequence (DNA): TGTGCCAGCAGTCCCTTGATCCAAAAACAGCCCCAGCATTTT.

V is TRBV7-2 and J is TRBJ2-2, with unresolved D. Germline CDR1 reads SGHTA; CDR2 reads FQGNSA. The CDR3 contains 16 residues. V was clipped by 3 bases and J by 2 bases, with 13 bases between them. CDR3 amino acids: CASSLRRVSNTGELFF. The DNA for the CDR3 is TGTGCCAGCAGCTTGAGAAGGGTGTCAAACACCGGGGAGCTGTTTTTT.

This clone was found once. This chain links TRBV5-1 with TRBJ2-5, with TRBD1 identical over 10 bases. V trimming: 4 bases; J trimming: 4 bases; junction bases outside the gene matches: 4. CDR3 length: 14 residues. Germline V gene lookup returns CDR1 SGHRS and CDR2 YFSETQ. CDR3 bases: TGCGCCAGCAGCCCGGGACAGGGGCCAGAGACCCAGTACTTC. Protein sequence: CASSPGQGPETQYF.

V usage is TRBV2 and J usage is TRBJ2-6; TRBD1 or TRBD2 may be the D gene (5 bases each). CDR1 is SNHLY and CDR2 is FYNNEI in the germline V gene. Trimming removed 2 bases from V and 4 bases from J, with 9 bases in between. This CDR3 is built from 15 residues. The CDR3 nucleotides read TGTGCCAGCAGTGAATACGGGGCCGGGGCCAACGTCCTGACTTTC. It translates to CASSEYGAGANVLTF.

V and J are TRBV5-4 and TRBJ2-2; D unresolved. The CDR3 totals 13 residues. Trimming pared 4 bases from V and 4 bases from J, leaving 8 bases between. In germline, CDR1 is SGHNT, CDR2 YYREEE (reference sequence). The CDR3 bases are TGTGCCAGCAGCCTCAGAAGCACCGGGGAGCTGTTTTTT. Its translation: CASSLRSTGELFF. The full variable domain, with the rest looked up from reference TRBV5-4 and TRBJ2-2, is ETGVTQSPTHLIKTRGQQVTLRCSSQSGHNTVSWYQQALGQGPQFIFQYYREEENGRGNFPPRFSGLQFPNYSSELNVNALELDDSALYLCASSLRSTGELFFGEGSRLTVL.

The V and J genes are TRBV6-4 and TRBJ2-7; no firm D call. Germline lookup yields CDR1 MRHNA and CDR2 SNTAGT. The CDR3 is made up of 14 amino acids. Trimming left V 0 bases short and J 3 bases short, with 9 bases between. CDR3 residues: CASSDSKGCYEQYF. The CDR3 nucleotides are TGTGCCAGCAGTGACTCGAAGGGCTGCTACGAGCAGTACTTC.

The CDR3 is CASQNREGMNTEAFF. CDR3 nucleotide sequence: TGCGCCAGTCAAAACAGGGAAGGGATGAACACTGAAGCTTTCTTT. The chain links TRBV5-1 to TRBJ1-1; possible D gene TRBD1, 6 bases. Trimming pared 8 bases from V and 0 bases from J, leaving 17 bases between. The length of the CDR3 is 15 residues. Looked up from germline, CDR1 is SGHRS and CDR2 is YFSETQ.

CDR3 protein: CAWSVSGQGDQPQHF. DNA of the CDR3: TGTGCCTGGAGTGTATCGGGACAGGGTGATCAGCCCCAGCATTTT. The J gene is TRBJ1-5, the V gene TRBV30; 9 nucleotides match TRBD1. This CDR3 comprises 15 residues. J lost 5 bases, V lost 0 bases, and 5 bases had no gene match. From germline, CDR1 is GTSNPN and CDR2 SVGIG (reference sequence).

A single count supports this clone. The rearrangement uses TRBV30 and TRBJ1-6; a possible D gene is TRBD1 (5 bases). CDR3 length equals 14 residues. Trimming removed 5 bases at V and 7 bases at J, with 15 bases between. Germline loops: CDR1 GTSNPN, CDR2 SVGIG (reference sequence). The CDR3 reads CAWGGETRNSPLHF. The CDR3 bases are TGTGCCTGGGGGGGGGAAACGAGAAATTCACCCCTCCACTTT.

A single count supports this clone. CDR3 bases: TGCGCCAGCAGCGCTACAGGGTTTGTAGGAAACACCATATATTTT. The encoded protein is CASSATGFVGNTIYF. J is TRBJ1-3 and V is TRBV5-1, with a weak D call TRBD1 (6 bases). Germline CDR1 is SGHRS and CDR2 is YFSETQ. Deletions cut 4 bases from V and 4 bases from J, with 15 bases between. This CDR3 spans 15 amino acids.

The V call is TRBV11-1, the J call TRBJ1-1; D is perhaps TRBD1 (6 bases). Per germline, CDR1 SGHAT and CDR2 FQDESV (reference sequence). The CDR3 is 14 residues long. The V gene lost 5 bases and the J gene lost 7 bases, with 17 bases spanning the gap. The CDR3 spells CASSQETGRGEAFF. CDR3 bases: TGTGCCAGCAGCCAGGAAACAGGGAGGGGTGAAGCTTTCTTT.

This chain joins TRBV29-1 and TRBJ1-5; unclear D gene. Trimming removed 1 base at V and 5 bases at J, with 9 bases between. Germline assignment: CDR1 SQVTM and CDR2 ANQGSEA. The CDR3 loop spans 13 amino acids. CDR3 nucleotide sequence: TGCAGCGTTGAAGGCGCCCAAGATCAGCCCCAGCATTTT. Protein product: CSVEGAQDQPQHF.

The chain carries TRBV10-2 and TRBJ1-1, with a tentative D call TRBD1 (5 bases). CDR1 is WSHSY, CDR2 SAAADI, per germline. This CDR3 spans 13 amino acids. V lost 3 bases and J lost 4, with 9 bases in between. In nucleotides, the CDR3 is TGCGCCAGCAGTGAAGGGGTTAGCACTGAAGCTTTCTTT. Encoded protein: CASSEGVSTEAFF.

This chain uses TRBV12-3 or TRBV12-4 with TRBJ2-3; D unresolved. Deletions cut 3 bases from V and 2 bases from J, with 3 bases between. The CDR3 covers 12 residues. Here the CDR3 DNA reads TGTGCCAGCAGTTTCCTCACAGATACGCAGTATTTT. Translating gives CASSFLTDTQYF.

The V and J genes are TRBV3-1 (or the pseudogene TRBV3-2) and TRBJ1-2; unclear D gene. Trimming left V 1 base short and J 8 bases short, with 14 bases between. The CDR3 runs 14 residues. Germline lookup yields CDR1 LGHDT and CDR2 YNNKEL (reference sequence). For the CDR3, the DNA is TGTGCCAGCAGCCAAGGATATCGAGGGCAGGGCTACACCTTC. Protein product: CASSQGYRGQGYTF.

This chain links TRBV7-9 with TRBJ2-7, with 9 positions matching TRBD2. This CDR3 has 13 amino acids. CDR1 and CDR2 from the germline V gene are SEHNR and FQNEAQ (reference sequence). V lost 3 bases to trimming and J lost 6 bases; unmatched junction nucleotides: 3. The DNA of the CDR3 is TGTGCCAGCAGCTTTAGCGGGGGAGGCGAGCAGTACGTC. Its protein product is CASSFSGGGEQYV.

The rearrangement joins TRBV12-5 to TRBJ2-3; the D is unclear. The CDR3 contains 14 residues. Germline CDR1 and CDR2: LGHNT and FRNRAP. Trimming shortened V by 5 bases and J by 3 bases, and 12 bases separated the two germline ends. The CDR3 loop reads CASGPLDRTDTQYF. CDR3 DNA sequence: TGTGCTAGTGGTCCCTTGGATAGAACAGATACGCAGTATTTT.

The gene calls are TRBV2 and TRBJ2-7, with 9 bases aligning to TRBD2. Germline V gene lookup returns CDR1 SNHLY and CDR2 FYNNEI. This CDR3 region has 15 residues. V shed 6 bases, J shed 0 bases, and the junction held 6 bases outside the gene matches. The CDR3 is CASRNPGLASYEQYV. Here the CDR3 DNA reads TGTGCCAGCAGGAACCCGGGACTAGCCTCCTACGAGCAGTACGTC.

A single count supports this clone. The rearrangement links TRBV2 to TRBJ2-7, with D hard to call. Germline CDR1 reads SNHLY; CDR2 reads FYNNEI. This CDR3 is 11 amino acids long. V shed 0 bases and J shed 4 bases, with 1 base lying between them. CDR3 residues: CASSEAYEQYF. Here the CDR3 DNA reads TGTGCCAGCAGTGAAGCTTACGAGCAGTACTTC.

The rearrangement joins TRBV11-3 to TRBJ2-5; D remains unclear. This CDR3 is built from 16 residues. The V end lost 1 base, the J end lost 3 bases, and 15 bases lay between the germline ends. Germline V gene lookup returns CDR1 SGHNT and CDR2 YENEEA. The CDR3 DNA follows: TGTGCCAGCAGCTTAGGACAAGGGATGGTGAAAGAGACCCAGTACTTC. Amino acids: CASSLGQGMVKETQYF.

This chain links TRBV6-2 or TRBV6-3 with TRBJ2-3; either TRBD1 or TRBD2 may fit D (5 bases each). Germline loops: CDR1 MNHEY, CDR2 SVGEGT. The germline V and J ends were trimmed by 4 bases and 4 bases, with 9 bases remaining between them. The CDR3 has 13 amino acids. For the CDR3, the DNA is TGTGCCAGCAGTTTGCAGGGAGCAGATACGCAGTATTTT. It is translated as CASSLQGADTQYF.

The rearrangement links TRBV9 to TRBJ2-1; 11 bases map to TRBD2. Germline V gives CDR1 SGDLS, CDR2 YYNGEE. V lost 4 bases, J lost 7 bases, and 1 base stayed unmatched. This CDR3 is 13 amino acids long. The CDR3 nucleotides read TGTGCCAGCAGCCGACTAGCGGGGAATGAGCAGTTCTTC. Translated: CASSRLAGNEQFF.

This clone showed up just a few times. The sample holds other DNA sequences that translate to the same CDR3. The V call is TRBV7-9, the J call TRBJ1-1; no clear D gene. The CDR3 is 13 amino acids. Germline V gene sequence: CDR1 SEHNR, CDR2 FQNEAQ (reference sequence). The germline V and J ends were trimmed by 1 base and 3 bases, with 6 bases remaining between them. The CDR3 spells CASSLVGDTEAFF. In nucleotides, the CDR3 is TGTGCCAGCAGCTTAGTTGGGGACACTGAAGCTTTCTTT.

This chain connects TRBV5-1 to TRBJ1-1; TRBD1 matches at 7 bases. Per the germline V gene, CDR1 is SGHRS and CDR2 is YFSETQ. V shed 0 bases and J 2 bases; nucleotides not matched to a gene: 4. The CDR3 length is 15 residues. CDR3 sequence: CASSLGGTANTEAFF. The CDR3 DNA reads as TGCGCCAGCAGCTTGGGGGGGACAGCTAACACTGAAGCTTTCTTT.